Below, 6 T cell receptor beta chains from the same sample are listed, as sequenced in a study of shared clonotypes between healthy human individuals (dated by TCRdb to the early 2020s). CD8 naive samples were obtained by positive selection for CCR7 among CD45RO-negative cells, yielding a CD45RA+CCR7+ population from which TemRA cells were excluded. Receptor amplification or capture employed the immunoSEQ multiplex PCR assay. What TCRdb holds here is the immuneACCESS table cut down to in-frame rearrangements. Part of the clones is not present; checked against another copy, under half of the missing clones reflect an unresolved V gene, and the others are unexplained. The sample yields 550,000 to 650,000 clones; about 96% were counted once. Clones ranked in the top ten supply 0.11% of the sample. Sequenced input: naive CD8+ T cells sorted from blood. Reading the label with the study, this specimen's cell subset or site is: CD45RA+CCR7+. The source of these receptors is a woman aged 25-40 years in good health.

The chain couples TRBV6-6 to TRBJ2-3; TRBD2 matches 11 bases. The CDR3 spans 14 residues. The germline V gene has CDR1 MNHNY and CDR2 SVGAGI (reference sequence). V trimming: 7 bases; J trimming: 6 bases; junction bases outside the gene matches: 6. The CDR3 sequence: CASIDPSGRDTQYF. The DNA for the CDR3 is TGTGCCAGCATCGACCCTAGCGGGAGGGATACGCAGTATTTT.

The chain combines TRBV28 with TRBJ1-5; D call uncertain. The CDR3 totals 15 residues. From germline, CDR1 is MDHEN and CDR2 SYDVKM. The germline V and J ends were trimmed by 2 bases and 2 bases, with 10 bases remaining between them. The CDR3 DNA reads as TGTGCCAGCAGTTTACCCGGTGGGGGCAATCAGCCCCAGCATTTT. Amino acid sequence: CASSLPGGGNQPQHF. Full variable domain (missing parts from reference TRBV28 and TRBJ1-5): DVKVTQSSRYLVKRTGEKVFLECVQDMDHENMFWYRQDPGLGLRLIYFSYDVKMKEKGDIPEGYSVSREKKERFSLILESASTNQTSMYLCASSLPGGGNQPQHFGDGTRLSIL.

V is TRBV5-1 and J is TRBJ1-2; 12 positions agree with TRBD1. The CDR3 runs 13 residues. The germline V gene encodes CDR1 SGHRS and CDR2 YFSETQ. J gave up 8 bases and V 4 bases, and 3 bases lay outside the gene matches. Written as DNA, the CDR3 is TGCGCCAGCAGCGGGGACAGGGGGCAAGGCTACACCTTC. This codes for CASSGDRGQGYTF.

The gene calls are TRBV2 and TRBJ2-7; D possibly corresponds to TRBD2 (6 bases). Per germline, CDR1 SNHLY and CDR2 FYNNEI. The CDR3 contains 15 residues. V shed 5 bases and J shed 3 bases, with 17 bases lying between them. This CDR3 reads CASSRGSGVNYEQYF. The DNA for the CDR3 is TGTGCCAGCAGTCGGGGTAGCGGAGTCAACTACGAGCAGTACTTC.

The CDR3 nucleotides read TGTGCCAGCAGTCGAACGACTCGGAGCTCCTACAATGAGCAGTTCTTC. Encoded protein: CASSRTTRSSYNEQFF. V usage is TRBV28 and J usage is TRBJ2-1; D not resolved. Germline V gene data show CDR1 as MDHEN and CDR2 as SYDVKM. The V end was cut by 5 bases, the J end by 0 bases, with 14 bases between. The length of the CDR3 is 16 residues.

The chain uses TRBV7-9 and TRBJ1-5, with TRBD1 matching 9 bases. Germline-derived CDR1 and CDR2 are SEHNR and FQNEAQ (reference sequence). V was pared by 5 bases and J by 5 bases, with 4 bases of the junction left unmatched. CDR3 length: 14 residues. In nucleotides, the CDR3 is TGTGCCAGCAGCCCCGGGACAGGGTATCAGCCCCAGCATTTT. It encodes CASSPGTGYQPQHF.